The 13 T cell receptor beta chains listed next were all sequenced from one sample in a study of blood T cell repertoires in COVID-19. Libraries were prepared by immunoSEQ multiplex PCR; TCRdb keeps only in-frame clonotypes and omits some of them. The sample includes hundreds of thousands of clones, 75% to 90% of them seen just once. Sequenced material: PBMCs or T cells enriched from blood (not recorded which). These receptors came from a man under 40 who had recovered from COVID-19.

The rearrangement uses TRBV7-8 and TRBJ1-3, with 7 bases identical to TRBD1. The J segment lost 3 bases and the V segment lost 5 bases, leaving 4 bases of the junction unmatched. The CDR3 contains 14 residues. Per the germline V gene, CDR1 is SGHVS and CDR2 is FQNEAQ. CDR3 sequence reads: CASSPRDSGNTIYF. The CDR3 bases are TGTGCCAGCAGCCCGCGGGACAGTGGAAACACCATATATTTT.

The chain carries TRBV11-1 and TRBJ2-3; D unclear. Germline V gene sequence: CDR1 SGHAT, CDR2 FQDESV (reference sequence). The CDR3 covers 16 residues. Trimming took off 2 bases at V and 2 bases at J, with 14 bases between the two ends. The CDR3, as DNA: TGTGCCAGCAGCTTACTACCCCCCGCCCTCACAGATACGCAGTATTTT. This translates into CASSLLPPALTDTQYF.

The J gene is TRBJ2-1, the V gene TRBV27; TRBD1 agrees at 7 bases. The V gene's germline CDR1 is MNHEY and CDR2 SMNVEV (reference sequence). The CDR3 extends over 14 amino acids. Germline trimming cut 3 bases from V and 9 bases from J; bases unmatched to any gene: 8. The CDR3 coding sequence is TGTGCCAGCAGTTTTTGGCAGGGGGTCGGTGAGCAGTTCTTC. The encoded protein is CASSFWQGVGEQFF.

The rearrangement uses TRBV29-1 and TRBJ1-1, with D unclear. The CDR3 has 13 residues. The V end lost 0 bases, the J end lost 2 bases, and 7 bases lay between the germline ends. In germline, CDR1 is SQVTM, CDR2 ANQGSEA. The CDR3 loop is CSVEDGDNTEAFF. The CDR3 DNA sequence: TGCAGCGTTGAAGACGGGGATAACACTGAAGCTTTCTTT. Together with reference TRBV29-1 and TRBJ1-1, the CDR3 gives the full variable domain: SAVISQKPSRDICQRGTSLTIQCQVDSQVTMMFWYRQQPGQSLTLIATANQGSEATYESGFVIDKFPISRPNLTFSTLTVSNMSPEDSSIYLCSVEDGDNTEAFFGQGTRLTVV.

The rearrangement joins TRBV5-1 to TRBJ2-7; D is unresolved. The CDR3 spans 14 residues. Germline V gene data show CDR1 as SGHRS and CDR2 as YFSETQ. Trimming removed 0 bases at V and 3 bases at J, with 10 bases between. The CDR3, as DNA: TGCGCCAGCAGCTTGGGTACCCTAGGCTACGAGCAGTACTTC. Translated, it gives CASSLGTLGYEQYF.

The chain is built from TRBV19 and TRBJ1-3, with D tentatively TRBD1 (5 bases). This CDR3 has 15 residues. Germline V gene lookup returns CDR1 LNHDA and CDR2 SQIVND (reference sequence). The ends were cut back, 4 bases at V and 5 bases at J, with 15 bases in the middle. The CDR3 region has the DNA TGTGCCAGTAGTACGGAACAGGTTCGTCGAAACACCATATATTTT. Amino acid sequence: CASSTEQVRRNTIYF.

This clone came up a few times. This chain joins TRBV7-2 and TRBJ2-7; TRBD2 is a possible D gene (5 bases). The CDR3 contains 14 residues. Germline V gene lookup returns CDR1 SGHTA and CDR2 FQGNSA. Trimming removed 5 bases at V and 2 bases at J, with 13 bases between. The CDR3 reads CASSPAGLAYEQYF. The CDR3 DNA is TGTGCCAGCAGCCCCGCCGGACTCGCCTACGAGCAGTACTTC.

V usage is TRBV28 and J usage is TRBJ1-6; a weak D match, TRBD1 (6 bases). Germline CDR1 MDHEN, CDR2 SYDVKM. This CDR3 has 16 amino acids. Trimming took off 5 bases at V and 5 bases at J, with 16 bases between the two ends. The CDR3 here is CASSPSRAGDNSPLHF. The DNA for the CDR3 is TGTGCCAGCAGTCCTTCTAGGGCAGGGGATAATTCACCCCTCCACTTT. Supplemented by reference TRBV28 and TRBJ1-6, the full variable domain reads DVKVTQSSRYLVKRTGEKVFLECVQDMDHENMFWYRQDPGLGLRLIYFSYDVKMKEKGDIPEGYSVSREKKERFSLILESASTNQTSMYLCASSPSRAGDNSPLHFGNGTRLTVT.

The rearrangement joins TRBV7-9 to TRBJ2-5; TRBD1 agrees at 7 bases. The CDR3 totals 15 residues. Germline trimming cut 5 bases from V and 5 bases from J; bases unmatched to any gene: 11. CDR1 is SEHNR and CDR2 is FQNEAQ in the germline V gene (reference sequence). CDR3: CASSPPQGKRETQYF. In nucleotides, the CDR3 is TGTGCCAGCAGCCCCCCACAGGGGAAGAGGGAGACCCAGTACTTC.

The V call is TRBV7-9, the J call TRBJ2-3, with D perhaps TRBD2 (6 bases). Trimming removed 5 bases at V and 0 bases at J, with 9 bases between. The length of the CDR3 is 14 residues. Germline lookup yields CDR1 SEHNR and CDR2 FQNEAQ (reference sequence). The CDR3, as DNA: TGTGCCAGCAGCCCGGGGGTCAGCACAGATACGCAGTATTTT. Its protein is CASSPGVSTDTQYF.

In this sample, this clone turned up once. CDR3 nucleotides: TGTGCCAGCAGTTTCACGGGGGGAGGGTATGGCTACACCTTC. Translating gives CASSFTGGGYGYTF. This chain uses TRBV27 with TRBJ1-2, with D perhaps TRBD1 (5 bases). V was cut by 3 bases and J by 5 bases, with 13 bases left in between. Germline V CDR1 and CDR2: MNHEY, SMNVEV (reference sequence). This CDR3 contains 14 residues.

This chain joins TRBV6-4 and TRBJ2-1; 12 nucleotides agree with TRBD2. Germline V gene sequence: CDR1 MRHNA, CDR2 SNTAGT. V dropped 5 bases and J dropped 7; count of bases not matched to a gene: 3. The CDR3 totals 14 residues. CDR3 region: CASSWLAGGNEQFF. As DNA, the CDR3 is TGTGCCAGCAGTTGGCTAGCGGGAGGGAATGAGCAGTTCTTC.

This clone was seen once. V gene TRBV27 combines with J gene TRBJ1-1; D is unresolved. CDR3 size: 13 residues. Germline values: CDR1 MNHEY, CDR2 SMNVEV (reference sequence). Trimming cost V 7 bases and J 4 bases, with 13 bases left between them. The CDR3 DNA reads TGTGCCAGCAACCTTGACGGGAGCACTGAAGCTTTCTTT. This codes for CASNLDGSTEAFF.